This T cell receptor beta chain was identified during a study of beta chain features in type 1 diabetes. Study-level findings and limits: Type 1 diabetes patients had VDJ junctions that carried fewer insertions and more deletions.

CDR1 SGHDN and CDR2 FVKESK come from the germline V gene. CDR3 length: 15 residues. The V and J ends lost 2 bases and 9 bases respectively, with 17 bases between them. The investigators reverse transcribed all of the isolated RNA, so they sequenced expressed TCRB transcripts. Assay: immunoSEQ multiplex PCR; the TCRdb copy retains only in-frame clones and omits some. The repertoire has 300,000 to 350,000 clones, around 20% of them found once; the top ten carry 0.035% to 0.05%. This clone came up a few times. What it binds is unknown. The V gene is TRBV14, the J gene TRBJ2-1; D possibly corresponds to TRBD2 (6 bases). The sample comprised naive CD4+ T cells from blood. The TCR originated in a woman aged 18-29 years in good health. The CDR3 nucleotides are TGTGCCAGCAGCCAATCTTGGTTTCGGGGGACTGAGCAGTTCTTC. This translates into CASSQSWFRGTEQFF.